This entry is about one TCR beta chain. Its target is not known. The data stem from a study of T cell repertoires in cytomegalovirus infection. Study details: CMV infection together with matching HLA type was indicated by public TCR beta signatures.

TCRdb itself ran the reads through MiXCR, one entry per CDR3 protein. Among about 570,000 distinct CDR3 sequences listed, roughly 42% were seen once. The CDR3 loop spans 15 amino acids. V gave up 5 bases and J gave up 7 bases; unmatched junction bases: 11. Germline values: CDR1 SGHNT, CDR2 YENEEA. The chain couples TRBV11-3 to TRBJ2-1; 7 bases map to TRBD2. Specimen: cultured PBMCs, collected from culture after CMV antigen stimulation. This clonotype was sampled from a human donor in good health (CMV status not recorded). Some clones in this sample may be carry-over from other donors' samples. The DNA of the CDR3 is TGTGCCAGCAGCACTACTAGCGTACCTAATAATGAGCAGTTCTTC. This sequence encodes CASSTTSVPNNEQFF.